This T cell receptor (beta chain) was captured by sequencing in a study of neurological immune-mediated disorders. This clonotype was detected ten times or more. TCRdb redid the calling of the 5' RACE reads with MiXCR, one entry per CDR3 protein. The data show around 35,000 distinct CDR3 sequences, 1.5% seen once. Trimming cost V 4 bases and J 6 bases, with 6 bases left between them. This CDR3 is 11 amino acids long. Germline CDR1 and CDR2: LGHDT and YNNKEL (reference sequence). The sequence was collected from a woman in her twenties or thirties with multiple sclerosis. Sequenced input: PBMCs. The chain recombines TRBV3-1 with TRBJ2-5, with D possibly being TRBD1 (5 bases). The CDR3 here is CASSPGKTQYF. The CDR3 DNA follows: TGTGCCAGCAGCCCAGGGAAGACCCAGTACTTC.